Listed here are 18 T cell receptor beta chains from one sample, sequenced in a study of cytotoxic CD8 clonotypes in ibrutinib-treated CLL. Sequenced by immunoSEQ multiplex PCR; TCRdb stores in-frame clones only, minus some. Found here are 35,000 to 40,000 clones, 60% to 75% of them singletons; the top ten hold roughly a tenth. The sequenced sample was PBMCs, obtained at disease progression, from a patient treated with ibrutinib. These receptor sequences come from a human donor with chronic lymphocytic leukemia.

This sequence joins TRBV28 and TRBJ1-1; TRBD1 matches 7 bases. Germline CDR1 and CDR2: MDHEN and SYDVKM. V trimming: 3 bases; J trimming: 8 bases; junction bases outside the gene matches: 27. The CDR3 contains 20 residues. The CDR3 bases are TGTGCCAGCAGTTTTGCGGCATGGCCGCCCGCGACAGGGTCTCCGGTAGAAGCTTTCTTT. This translates into CASSFAAWPPATGSPVEAFF.

V usage is TRBV7-6 and J usage is TRBJ2-1, with D possibly being TRBD1 or TRBD2 (5 bases each). Germline V gene data show CDR1 as SGHVS and CDR2 as FNYEAQ. The CDR3 is made up of 13 amino acids. Between the trimmed V and J ends, which lost 6 bases and 7 bases, there was a span of 13 bases. CDR3 DNA: TGTGCCAGCAGTCCCGGGACCATAAATGAGCAGTTCTTC. Translated, it gives CASSPGTINEQFF.

The chain carries TRBV7-8 and TRBJ2-6; D is undetermined. This CDR3 has 16 amino acids. The germline V gene encodes CDR1 SGHVS and CDR2 FQNEAQ. V was trimmed by 1 base and J by 0 bases, leaving 7 bases between them. The CDR3 sequence: CASSLVRSSGANVLTF. DNA of the CDR3: TGTGCCAGCAGCTTAGTTCGGAGCTCTGGGGCCAACGTCCTGACTTTC.

The chain joins TRBV5-5 to TRBJ2-5, with 8 nucleotides matching TRBD1. The junction had 3 bases not matched to a gene; V was cut back by 4 bases and J by 4 bases. The CDR3 consists of 13 residues. CDR1 and CDR2 from the germline V gene are SGHKS and YYEKEE (reference sequence). Here the CDR3 reads CASSLTGVETQYF. CDR3 in DNA: TGTGCCAGCAGCCTGACAGGGGTAGAGACCCAGTACTTC.

The chain recombines TRBV27 with TRBJ1-4, with 8 bases fitting TRBD1. Germline-derived CDR1 and CDR2 are MNHEY and SMNVEV (reference sequence). With 0 bases clipped from V and 5 bases from J, the junction kept 8 bases outside the gene matches. The CDR3 consists of 17 residues. CDR3 region: CASSLSPTGGMNEKLFF. In nucleotides, the CDR3 is TGTGCCAGCAGTTTATCACCTACAGGGGGAATGAATGAAAAACTGTTTTTT.

This rearrangement joins TRBV2 to TRBJ1-6; a possible D gene is TRBD1 (6 bases). CDR1 is SNHLY and CDR2 is FYNNEI in the germline V gene. CDR3 length: 14 amino acids. Between the trimmed V and J ends, which lost 2 bases and 7 bases, there was a span of 9 bases. The CDR3 reads CASSEFRGNSPLHF. The CDR3 nucleotides are TGTGCCAGCAGTGAATTCAGGGGCAATTCACCCCTCCACTTT.

The chain recombines TRBV11-2 with TRBJ1-3; 8 bases line up with TRBD1. Per the germline V gene, CDR1 is SGHAT and CDR2 is FQNNGV. V gave up 6 bases and J gave up 0 bases; unmatched junction bases: 7. The CDR3 consists of 16 residues. The CDR3 DNA reads TGTGCCAGCAGTTCCACAGGGGGGGGCTCTGGAAACACCATATATTTT. Translated, it gives CASSSTGGGSGNTIYF.

Comments on this clone: The same CDR3 also results from other DNA sequences found in this sample. The V and J genes are TRBV25-1 and TRBJ2-3, with TRBD2 matching over 7 bases. Germline V CDR1 and CDR2: MGHDK, SYGVNS. With V trimmed by 3 bases and J by 3 bases, 6 bases remained unmatched. The CDR3 loop spans 15 amino acids. CDR3 sequence (DNA): TGTGCCAGCAGTGACCGCGGGGGACGGACAGATACGCAGTATTTT. It translates to CASSDRGGRTDTQYF. The variable domain in full, completed from reference TRBV25-1 and TRBJ2-3, reads EADIYQTPRYLVIGTGKKITLECSQTMGHDKMYWYQQDPGMELHLIHYSYGVNSTEKGDLSSESTVSRIRTEHFPLTLESARPSHTSQYLCASSDRGGRTDTQYFGPGTRLTVL.

The CDR3 DNA reads as TGTGCCAGCAGCCAAGTTGGACCGGGACTATCACAAGAGACCCAGTACTTC. It yields the protein CASSQVGPGLSQETQYF. The rearrangement joins TRBV4-2 to TRBJ2-5, with 7 bases matching TRBD2. After removal of 1 base from V and 2 bases from J, the junction contained 10 bases not matched to a gene. Germline CDR1 LGHNA, CDR2 YNFKEQ. The CDR3 sequence is 17 residues long.

This rearrangement joins TRBV6-6 to TRBJ2-7; TRBD2 agrees at 7 bases. Germline CDR1 is MNHNY and CDR2 is SVGAGI (reference sequence). The CDR3 covers 13 residues. The V and J ends lost 7 bases and 7 bases, in that order; junction bases with no gene match: 10. As DNA, the CDR3 is TGTGCCAGCACCCTGGGACTACTGAGTGAGCAGTACTTC. This encodes CASTLGLLSEQYF.

The sample holds a few counts of this clone. This rearrangement joins TRBV7-6 to TRBJ1-5; 8 bases are shared with TRBD1. The CDR3 is made up of 16 amino acids. V gave up 1 base and J gave up 3 bases; unmatched junction bases: 5. In germline, CDR1 is SGHVS, CDR2 FNYEAQ. DNA of the CDR3: TGTGCCAGCAGCTTAGTTAGGACAGGGCCCAATCAGCCCCAGCATTTT. Its protein is CASSLVRTGPNQPQHF.

CDR3 amino acids: CASSELAGGPQETQYF. CDR3 DNA: TGTGCCAGCAGTGAGCTAGCGGGGGGGCCGCAGGAGACCCAGTACTTC. This chain links TRBV6-1 with TRBJ2-5, with 12 positions matching TRBD2. Germline-derived CDR1 and CDR2 are MNHNS and SASEGT. This CDR3 spans 16 amino acids. After removal of 3 bases from V and 5 bases from J, the junction contained 7 bases not matched to a gene.

V and J are TRBV21-1 and TRBJ2-7; no DNA check was done on the table's D call, TRBD1. TRBV21-1 counts as a pseudogene. CDR3 size: 12 residues. Written as DNA, the CDR3 is TGTGCCGCCCCACAGGGGGCCTACGAGCAGTACTTC. Amino acids: CAAPQGAYEQYF.

This clone was observed a few times. The rearrangement links TRBV13 to TRBJ1-1, with a weak D call TRBD1 (5 bases). V was cut by 8 bases and J by 4 bases, with 8 bases left in between. The germline V gene has CDR1 PRHDT and CDR2 FYEKMQ (reference sequence). This CDR3 comprises 11 residues. CDR3 bases: TGTGCCAGCCGGAGGGGCACTGAAGCTTTCTTT. It codes for CASRRGTEAFF.

V and J are TRBV10-3 and TRBJ2-6; 10 bases are shared with TRBD1. CDR3 length: 15 residues. The trim removed 6 bases at V and 12 bases at J, leaving 11 bases unmatched. Germline CDR1 and CDR2: ENHRY and SYGVKD. CDR3 DNA: TGTGCCATCAGCGCGAGCACGGGGACAGGGGTCGTCCTGACTTTC. As protein: CAISASTGTGVVLTF.

V and J are TRBV11-2 and TRBJ2-3; TRBD1 is a possible D gene (6 bases). CDR1 is SGHAT and CDR2 is FQNNGV in the germline V gene. The V gene lost 4 bases and the J gene lost 0 bases, with 11 bases spanning the gap. The CDR3 is made up of 15 amino acids. The CDR3 sequence is CASSYGGGSTDTQYF. In DNA form, the CDR3 reads TGTGCCAGCAGCTATGGGGGCGGGAGCACAGATACGCAGTATTTT.

This clone was seen a few times. The gene calls are TRBV11-2 and TRBJ2-3; no definite D call. Germline CDR1 SGHAT, CDR2 FQNNGV. This CDR3 contains 12 residues. Trimming cost V 6 bases and J 0 bases, with 4 bases left between them. CDR3 in amino acids: CASRHSTDTQYF. DNA of the CDR3: TGTGCCAGCAGGCATAGCACAGATACGCAGTATTTT.

The chain links TRBV7-9 to TRBJ2-1, with D possibly matching TRBD1 (6 bases). The CDR3 spans 15 residues. Germline V gene data show CDR1 as SEHNR and CDR2 as FQNEAQ (reference sequence). Between the trimmed V and J ends, which lost 3 bases and 8 bases, there was a span of 17 bases. The DNA of the CDR3 is TGTGCCAGCAGCTTCTTTTCAGGGGTTAATTATGAGCAGTTCTTC. It yields the protein CASSFFSGVNYEQFF.